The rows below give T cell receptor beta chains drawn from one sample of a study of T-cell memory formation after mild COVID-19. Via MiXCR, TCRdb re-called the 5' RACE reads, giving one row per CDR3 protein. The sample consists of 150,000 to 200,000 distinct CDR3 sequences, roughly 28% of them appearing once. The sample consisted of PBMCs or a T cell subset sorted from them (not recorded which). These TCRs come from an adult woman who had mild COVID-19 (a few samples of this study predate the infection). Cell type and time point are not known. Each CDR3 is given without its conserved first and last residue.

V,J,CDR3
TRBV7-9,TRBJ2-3,ASSWGADPTDTQY
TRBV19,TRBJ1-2,ASSRGQEVYGYT
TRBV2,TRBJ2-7,ASSADGYEQY
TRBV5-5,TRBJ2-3,ASSFGSASTDTQY
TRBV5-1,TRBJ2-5,ASSFYRERETQY
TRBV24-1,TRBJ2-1,ATSEPIRLAGQQF
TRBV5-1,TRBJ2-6,ASSPGDSMLSGANVLT
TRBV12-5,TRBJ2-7,ASGLAPGGGRVYEQY
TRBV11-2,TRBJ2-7,ASSYSAYEQY
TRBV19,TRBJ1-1,ASTAFRMNTEAF
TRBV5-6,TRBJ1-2,ASSHRGASVVYGYT
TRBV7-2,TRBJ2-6,ASSPTTGTGANVLT
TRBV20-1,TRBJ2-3,SARDLRTSSTDTQY
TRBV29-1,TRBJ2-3,SVRQLADTQY
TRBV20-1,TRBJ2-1,SAREIGGPTYNEQF
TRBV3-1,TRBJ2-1,ASSRQSKAGQGVLSSYNEQF
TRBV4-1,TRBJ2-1,ASSQGLLAGGYNEQF
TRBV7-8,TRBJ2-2,ASSLAPRLAGSTGELF
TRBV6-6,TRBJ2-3,ASTIDWTHTDTQY
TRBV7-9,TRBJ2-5,ASSADRAIATQY
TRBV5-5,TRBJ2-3,ASSGAGQGIDTQY
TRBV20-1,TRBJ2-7,SARDPTVGYEQY
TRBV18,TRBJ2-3,ASSPLSGTTDTQY
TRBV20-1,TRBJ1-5,SAPGPLGRAQH
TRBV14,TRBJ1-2,ASSRTIFPGYT
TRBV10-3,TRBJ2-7,AISELTSYEQY
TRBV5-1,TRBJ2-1,ASRTGYRDNEQF
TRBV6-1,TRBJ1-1,ASSEAWAGARTEAF
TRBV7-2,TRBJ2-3,ASSRTFGYRDTQY
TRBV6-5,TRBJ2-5,ASSWTDLRETQY
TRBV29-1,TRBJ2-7,SVSGQGYEQY
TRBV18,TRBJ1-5,ASSLLDSNQPQH
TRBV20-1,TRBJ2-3,SANPSGRSTDTQY
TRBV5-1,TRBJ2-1,ASSWTAYNEQF
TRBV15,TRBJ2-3,ATSREGGNTDTQY
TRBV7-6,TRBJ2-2,ASSLATNTGELF
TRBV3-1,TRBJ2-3,ASSGGPFPTSTDTQY
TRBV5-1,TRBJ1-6,ASSWGQDVGAPLH
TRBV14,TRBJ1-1,ASSQFREAF
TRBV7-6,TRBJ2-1,ASSFGSGGEQF
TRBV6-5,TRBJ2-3,ASSPTIGGGSTDTQY